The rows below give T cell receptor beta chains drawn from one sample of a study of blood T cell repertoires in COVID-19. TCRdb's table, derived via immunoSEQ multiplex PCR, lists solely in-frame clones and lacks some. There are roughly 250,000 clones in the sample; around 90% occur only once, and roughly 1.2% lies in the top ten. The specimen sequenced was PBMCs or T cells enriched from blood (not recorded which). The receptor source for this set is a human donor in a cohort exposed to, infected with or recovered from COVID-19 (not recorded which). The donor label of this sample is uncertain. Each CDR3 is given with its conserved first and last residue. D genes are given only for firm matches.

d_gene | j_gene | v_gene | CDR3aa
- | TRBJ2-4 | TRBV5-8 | CASSSPGLEGNIQYF
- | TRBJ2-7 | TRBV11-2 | CASSLTEDYEQYF
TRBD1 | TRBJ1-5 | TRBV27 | CASSPALTGVNRRVQHF
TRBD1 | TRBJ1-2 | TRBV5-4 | CASSLTGTGNYGYTF
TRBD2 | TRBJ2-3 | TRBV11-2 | CASSFLAGGGIDTQYF
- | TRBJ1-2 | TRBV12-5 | CASGLEGYGYTF
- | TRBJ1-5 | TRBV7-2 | CASSLERGNQPQHF
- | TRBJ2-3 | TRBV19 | CASSILGQDTQYF
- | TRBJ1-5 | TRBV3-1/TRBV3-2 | CASSQGRWRGSNQPQHF
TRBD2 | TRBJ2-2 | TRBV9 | CASSASGGGNTGELFF
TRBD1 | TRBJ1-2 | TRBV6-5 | CASIKGQGDYGYTF
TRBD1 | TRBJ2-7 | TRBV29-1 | CSVGQGSYEQYF
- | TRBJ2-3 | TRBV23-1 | CASSQSPRTTDTQYF
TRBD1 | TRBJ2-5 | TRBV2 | CAGKGARETQYF
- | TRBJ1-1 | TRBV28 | CASSLESRTEAFF
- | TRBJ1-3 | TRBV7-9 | CASSLQGLSGNTIYF
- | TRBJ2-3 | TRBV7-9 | CASSFNREPDTQYF
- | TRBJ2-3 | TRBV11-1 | CASSKTAGADTQYF
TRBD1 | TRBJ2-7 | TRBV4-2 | CASSQGTGGGYEQYF
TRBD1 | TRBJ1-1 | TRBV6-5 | CASRDPGQGVAFF
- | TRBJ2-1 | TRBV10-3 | CAISEVGGQYNEQFF
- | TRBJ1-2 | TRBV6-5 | CASTIMDSWGYTF
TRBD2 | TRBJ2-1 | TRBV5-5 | CASSRIGGGAYNEQFF
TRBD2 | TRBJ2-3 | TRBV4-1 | CASSPPFGTSGETRTQYF
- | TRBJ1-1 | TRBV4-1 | CASSLTGLNTEAFF
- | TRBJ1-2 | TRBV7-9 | CASSSGGVNYGYTF
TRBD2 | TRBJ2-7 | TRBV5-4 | CASSLALAGSYEQYF
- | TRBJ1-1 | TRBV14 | CASSQGWLAGTHRNTEAFF
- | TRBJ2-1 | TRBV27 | CASSFTWRDEQFF
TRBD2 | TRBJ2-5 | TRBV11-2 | CATSLEKGLAGVFQETQYF
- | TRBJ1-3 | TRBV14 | CASSPLLGGSSTIYF
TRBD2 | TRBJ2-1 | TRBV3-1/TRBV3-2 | CASSQRPSGGISSYNEQFF
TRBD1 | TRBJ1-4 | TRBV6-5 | CASSFGTGVNEKLFF
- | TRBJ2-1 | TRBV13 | CASSLGGTPYNEQFF
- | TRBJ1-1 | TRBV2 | CASVEGITEAFF
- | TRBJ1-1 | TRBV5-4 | CASSQDNMNTEAFF
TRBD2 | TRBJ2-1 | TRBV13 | CASSLGQSGGADNEQFF
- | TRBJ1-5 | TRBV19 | CASSWGGNSNQPQHF
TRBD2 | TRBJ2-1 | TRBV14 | CASSQTSGGYNEQFF
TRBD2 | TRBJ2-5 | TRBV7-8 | CASSLVDGAGGQETQYF
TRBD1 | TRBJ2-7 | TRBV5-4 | CASRSRQGDYEQYF
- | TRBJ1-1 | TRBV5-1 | CASSFGGIGEAFF
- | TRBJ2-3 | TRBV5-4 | CASSLAGVWSTDTQYF
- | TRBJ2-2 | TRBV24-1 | CATSRTEETGELFF
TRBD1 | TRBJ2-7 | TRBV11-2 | CASSDWDQGAYEQYF
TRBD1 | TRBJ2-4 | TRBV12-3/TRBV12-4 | CASSFGQGSIQYF
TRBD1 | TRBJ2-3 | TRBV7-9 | CASRGGQKFYTQYF
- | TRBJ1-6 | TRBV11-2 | CASRGSLIGASPLHF
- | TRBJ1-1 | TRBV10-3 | CAISESSVNTEAFF
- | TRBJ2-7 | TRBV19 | CASSILRQDSYEQYF
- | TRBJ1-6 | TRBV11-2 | CASSSSGNSPLHF
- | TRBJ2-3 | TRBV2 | CASSPGDTQYF
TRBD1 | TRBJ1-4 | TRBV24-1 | CATVGDRANEKLFF
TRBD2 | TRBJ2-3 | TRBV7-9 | CASSSGTSGFTDTQYF
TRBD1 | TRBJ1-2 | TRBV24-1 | CATSDGQGEGYTF